This entry lists 29 T cell receptor beta chains sequenced from one sample in a study of cytomegalovirus exposure and HLA in healthy donors. Vbeta (60) and Jbeta (13) primers were used in the PCR. Using immunoSEQ multiplex PCR, the repertoire was profiled, and TCRdb retains in-frame clones only, with some absent. The sample shows about 200,000 clones, around 87% of them seen only once. Sequencing used PBMCs. The source is a woman younger than 35 in good health and CMV-seronegative.

This chain uses TRBV6-6 with TRBJ2-1; 8 positions agree with TRBD2. CDR3 size: 14 residues. CDR1 is MNHNY and CDR2 is SVGAGI in the germline V gene (reference sequence). The V gene end was trimmed by 9 bases and the J gene end by 4 bases; junction bases not matched to a gene: 8. The CDR3 region has the DNA TGTGCCAGTACTTTAGCGGGGATATACAATGAGCAGTTCTTC. Its translation: CASTLAGIYNEQFF.

The V call is TRBV7-3, the J call TRBJ1-2, with 10 bases matching TRBD1. Per germline, CDR1 SGHTA and CDR2 FQGTGA. V shed 4 bases and J 8 bases; nucleotides not matched to a gene: 4. The CDR3 spans 13 residues. CDR3 in amino acids: CASSSTGGKGYTF. The CDR3 coding sequence is TGTGCCAGCAGCTCGACAGGGGGCAAGGGCTACACCTTC.

This clone was observed a few times. The junction and the germline gene differ at one end; a read error may be behind it. CDR3 sequence reads: CASSLPNRERTF. The CDR3 DNA sequence: TGTGCCAGCAGCTTACCAAACAGGGAGAGGACCTTT. V gene TRBV13 combines with J gene TRBJ1-1, with D possibly TRBD1 on 6 matching bases. The CDR3 sequence is 12 residues long. The germline CDR1 and CDR2 sequences are PRHDT and FYEKMQ (reference sequence).

The genes are TRBV6-1 and TRBJ2-7; tentative D call: TRBD1 (6 bases). This CDR3 has 12 residues. Germline V gives CDR1 MNHNS, CDR2 SASEGT. V was shortened by 2 bases and J by 6 bases, with 8 bases between the two germline ends. This chain's CDR3 is CASSERGGEQYF. The CDR3 DNA follows: TGTGCCAGCAGTGAAAGAGGGGGCGAGCAGTACTTC.

This clone was found a few times. The chain's CDR3 is CASSLTWKRASTGELFF. The CDR3 DNA is TGTGCCAGCAGCCTCACGTGGAAGAGGGCGAGCACCGGGGAGCTGTTTTTT. V and J are TRBV7-9 and TRBJ2-2; a possible D gene is TRBD2 (5 bases). Germline loops: CDR1 SEHNR, CDR2 FQNEAQ (reference sequence). The CDR3 spans 17 residues. V shed 5 bases and J shed 4 bases, with 20 bases lying between them. Looking up the rest from reference TRBV7-9 and TRBJ2-2 gives the full variable domain: DTGVSQNPRHKITKRGQNVTFRCDPISEHNRLYWYRQTLGQGPEFLTYFQNEAQLEKSRLLSDRFSAERPKGSFSTLEIQRTEQGDSAMYLCASSLTWKRASTGELFFGEGSRLTVL.

The CDR3 region has the DNA TGTGCCAGCAGCTTAACCGGTAGCGGACCCTACGAGCAGTACTTC. Translated: CASSLTGSGPYEQYF. The chain recombines TRBV7-2 with TRBJ2-7, with a weak D call TRBD2 (6 bases). V was clipped by 2 bases and J by 2 bases, with 13 bases between them. The CDR3 runs to 15 residues. The V gene's germline CDR1 is SGHTA and CDR2 FQGNSA.

The chain carries TRBV9 and TRBJ1-6; TRBD1 is a possible D gene (5 bases). CDR3 length: 15 residues. V lost 3 bases and J 8 bases, leaving 15 bases between the germline ends. Germline V gives CDR1 SGDLS, CDR2 YYNGEE. The CDR3 nucleotides are TGTGCCAGCAGCGCCACCGCCACAGGTGATTCACCCCTCCACTTT. Protein sequence: CASSATATGDSPLHF.

The chain links TRBV9 to TRBJ2-1; 9 positions agree with TRBD2. Germline values: CDR1 SGDLS, CDR2 YYNGEE. V dropped 0 bases and J dropped 6; count of bases not matched to a gene: 4. The CDR3 has 15 residues. CDR3 loop: CASSVGGRGLNEQFF. In nucleotides, the CDR3 is TGTGCCAGCAGCGTAGGCGGGAGGGGGCTCAATGAGCAGTTCTTC.

The chain is built from TRBV29-1 and TRBJ2-1; possible D gene TRBD1, 5 bases. The CDR3 covers 15 residues. The germline V gene has CDR1 SQVTM and CDR2 ANQGSEA. V was trimmed by 0 bases and J by 1 base, leaving 10 bases between them. CDR3 protein: CSVEDRRGSYNEQFF. The DNA for the CDR3 is TGCAGCGTTGAAGATCGAAGGGGTTCCTACAATGAGCAGTTCTTC.

The CDR3 spells CSAQPDSSYEQYF. The CDR3 DNA sequence: TGCAGCGCACAACCGGACAGCTCCTACGAGCAGTACTTC. The rearrangement joins TRBV29-1 to TRBJ2-7; D is possibly TRBD1 (6 bases). Germline lookup yields CDR1 SQVTM and CDR2 ANQGSEA. This CDR3 spans 13 amino acids. V lost 7 bases to trimming and J lost 0 bases, with 13 bases between them.

The rearrangement links TRBV5-6 to TRBJ1-2; 9 bases are a match to TRBD1. Germline trimming cut 0 bases from V and 8 bases from J; bases unmatched to any gene: 8. The CDR3 runs 15 residues. CDR1 SGHDT and CDR2 YYEEEE come from the germline V gene. The CDR3 bases are TGTGCCAGCAGCTTGGACAGGGGGCGACCGGAAGGCTACACCTTC. Encoded protein: CASSLDRGRPEGYTF.

V and J are TRBV28 and TRBJ1-1; TRBD1 aligns across 7 bases. Germline V gives CDR1 MDHEN, CDR2 SYDVKM. J was trimmed by 6 bases and V by 5 bases; bases with no gene match: 6. CDR3 length equals 13 residues. CDR3 region: CASSLRQGAEAFF. The CDR3 DNA is TGTGCCAGCAGTCTTCGACAGGGCGCTGAAGCTTTCTTT.

This chain links TRBV7-9 with TRBJ2-5, with 9 bases fitting TRBD2. CDR1 is SEHNR, CDR2 FQNEAQ, per germline (reference sequence). Trimming removed 5 bases from V and 5 bases from J; junction bases left unmatched: 6. This CDR3 is built from 14 residues. The CDR3 loop reads CASSPRGGPETQYF. CDR3 DNA: TGTGCCAGCAGCCCGCGGGGGGGCCCTGAGACCCAGTACTTC.

V gene TRBV27 combines with J gene TRBJ2-7; 9 nucleotides line up with TRBD1. Per germline, CDR1 MNHEY and CDR2 SMNVEV (reference sequence). This CDR3 is 15 amino acids long. The J segment lost 2 bases and the V segment lost 4 bases, leaving 6 bases of the junction unmatched. The CDR3 loop reads CASSSQGALTYEQYF. CDR3 nucleotides: TGTGCCAGCAGTTCACAGGGGGCATTAACCTACGAGCAGTACTTC.

V and J are TRBV27 and TRBJ1-5; TRBD1 agrees at 9 bases. Germline V gives CDR1 MNHEY, CDR2 SMNVEV (reference sequence). The CDR3 has 15 amino acids. V lost 6 bases to trimming and J lost 1 base; unmatched junction nucleotides: 4. CDR3: CASSPTGGSNQPQHF. CDR3 coding DNA: TGTGCCAGCAGCCCTACAGGGGGCAGCAATCAGCCCCAGCATTTT.

CDR3 nucleotide sequence: TGTGCCTGGAAGGGACAGGGTAATTCACCCCTCCACTTT. Encoded protein: CAWKGQGNSPLHF. The chain employs TRBV30 and TRBJ1-6; TRBD1 aligns across 9 bases. The CDR3 consists of 13 residues. Trimming removed 4 bases from V and 6 bases from J; junction bases left unmatched: 1. Germline V lookup: CDR1 GTSNPN, CDR2 SVGIG (reference sequence). Looking up the rest from reference TRBV30 and TRBJ1-6 gives the full variable domain: SQTIHQWPATLVQPVGSPLSLECTVEGTSNPNLYWYRQAAGRGLQLLFYSVGIGQISSEVPQNLSASRPQDRQFILSSKKLLLSDSGFYLCAWKGQGNSPLHFGNGTRLTVT.

The J gene is TRBJ1-2, the V gene TRBV28; D may be TRBD1 (5 bases). V was pared by 4 bases and J by 8 bases, with 20 bases between. The CDR3 is made up of 15 amino acids. Germline values: CDR1 MDHEN, CDR2 SYDVKM. Here the CDR3 reads CASSYPAGYPGGYTF. The CDR3 region has the DNA TGTGCCAGCAGTTACCCAGCAGGGTACCCGGGCGGCTACACCTTC.

This clone was counted between two and nine times. In nucleotides, the CDR3 is TGTGCCAGCAGCCCACTAGCGGGGGGCCTAGAGACCCAGTACTTC. Translated, it gives CASSPLAGGLETQYF. V is TRBV6-1 and J is TRBJ2-5; 12 nucleotides line up with TRBD2. J gave up 4 bases and V 6 bases, and 6 bases lay outside the gene matches. Per the germline V gene, CDR1 is MNHNS and CDR2 is SASEGT. This CDR3 is built from 15 residues.

The chain carries TRBV4-3 and TRBJ2-2; TRBD1 might be the D (6 bases). Germline CDR1 reads LGHNA; CDR2 reads YSLEER. The V and J ends lost 0 bases and 6 bases respectively, with 8 bases between them. This CDR3 is built from 14 residues. This CDR3 is CASSQDRGSGELFF. In DNA, the CDR3 is TGCGCCAGCAGCCAAGATAGGGGGTCCGGGGAGCTGTTTTTT.

The chain is built from TRBV6-1 and TRBJ2-7; TRBD2 might be the D (5 bases). The CDR3 length is 15 residues. The germline CDR1 and CDR2 sequences are MNHNS and SASEGT. V lost 0 bases and J lost 2, with 11 bases in between. The CDR3 here is CASSEAAAEAYEQYF. Here the CDR3 DNA reads TGTGCCAGCAGTGAAGCCGCAGCGGAGGCCTACGAGCAGTACTTC.

The V call is TRBV5-1, the J call TRBJ2-7, with 10 bases matching TRBD1. Germline CDR1 reads SGHRS; CDR2 reads YFSETQ. This CDR3 region has 17 residues. J was trimmed by 2 bases and V by 4 bases; bases with no gene match: 12. The CDR3 spells CASSPDRGFESPYEQYF. The CDR3 DNA reads as TGCGCCAGCAGCCCGGACAGGGGGTTTGAATCTCCCTACGAGCAGTACTTC.

The chain combines TRBV13 with TRBJ1-1; TRBD1 might be the D (5 bases). V lost 2 bases and J 8 bases, leaving 12 bases between the germline ends. This CDR3 spans 13 amino acids. CDR1 is PRHDT, CDR2 FYEKMQ, per germline (reference sequence). CDR3 in amino acids: CASSLRARTEAFF. The CDR3 coding sequence is TGTGCCAGCAGCTTAAGGGCCCGGACAGAAGCTTTCTTT.

This clone occurred a few times. The chain employs TRBV11-2 and TRBJ2-7, with unresolved D. This CDR3 is 13 amino acids long. Germline lookup yields CDR1 SGHAT and CDR2 FQNNGV. Trimming stripped 1 base from V and 6 bases from J, with 10 bases between. CDR3 amino acids: CASSLGSPGEQYF. CDR3 bases: TGTGCCAGCAGCTTAGGCTCTCCGGGCGAGCAGTACTTC.

The rearrangement links TRBV4-2 to TRBJ2-5, with D uncertain. This CDR3 spans 15 amino acids. The V end was cut by 0 bases, the J end by 4 bases, with 12 bases between. In germline, CDR1 is LGHNA, CDR2 YNFKEQ. The CDR3 protein is CASSQDGTTGETQYF. DNA of the CDR3: TGTGCCAGCAGCCAAGATGGAACGACTGGAGAGACCCAGTACTTC.

The rearrangement joins TRBV28 to TRBJ1-5; 10 bases match TRBD1. CDR1 and CDR2 from the germline V gene are MDHEN and SYDVKM. The CDR3 covers 16 residues. The trim removed 4 bases at V and 6 bases at J, leaving 9 bases unmatched. The chain's CDR3 is CASSWGQGYPGQPQHF. The CDR3 DNA sequence: TGTGCCAGCAGTTGGGGACAGGGGTATCCCGGTCAGCCCCAGCATTTT.

The chain has TRBV5-1 and TRBJ1-1; a possible D gene is TRBD1 (5 bases). The CDR3 is made up of 13 amino acids. The germline V and J ends were trimmed by 0 bases and 6 bases, with 9 bases remaining between them. Germline CDR1 SGHRS, CDR2 YFSETQ. The CDR3 protein is CASSLGQGSEAFF. Here the CDR3 DNA reads TGCGCCAGCAGCTTGGGGCAGGGATCTGAAGCTTTCTTT. The full variable domain, its missing parts supplied by reference TRBV5-1 and TRBJ1-1, is KAGVTQTPRYLIKTRGQQVTLSCSPISGHRSVSWYQQTPGQGLQFLFEYFSETQRNKGNFPGRFSGRQFSNSRSEMNVSTLELGDSALYLCASSLGQGSEAFFGQGTRLTVV.

This clone occurred once. This sequence joins TRBV7-9 and TRBJ1-1, with D unresolved. Germline values: CDR1 SEHNR, CDR2 FQNEAQ (reference sequence). V was clipped by 5 bases and J by 2 bases, with 6 bases between them. The CDR3 loop spans 12 amino acids. For the CDR3, the DNA is TGTGCCAGCAGCATTCAAAACACTGAAGCTTTCTTT. Its translation: CASSIQNTEAFF.

Here the CDR3 reads CASSLQGSINSPLHF. CDR3 sequence (DNA): TGCGCCAGCAGCCTGCAGGGGTCTATCAATTCACCCCTCCACTTT. The chain combines TRBV5-1 with TRBJ1-6; perhaps TRBD1 as D (6 bases). V was clipped by 4 bases and J by 7 bases, with 15 bases between them. The CDR3 loop spans 15 amino acids. CDR1 is SGHRS, CDR2 YFSETQ, per germline. Using reference TRBV5-1 and TRBJ1-6 for the parts outside the CDR3, the full variable domain is KAGVTQTPRYLIKTRGQQVTLSCSPISGHRSVSWYQQTPGQGLQFLFEYFSETQRNKGNFPGRFSGRQFSNSRSEMNVSTLELGDSALYLCASSLQGSINSPLHFGNGTRLTVT.

The V call is TRBV15, the J call TRBJ1-5, with D maybe TRBD1 (5 bases). Germline CDR1 LNHNV, CDR2 YYDKDF (reference sequence). V shed 6 bases and J shed 11 bases, with 14 bases lying between them. The CDR3 runs 12 residues. The CDR3 region is CATRGGVGTQHF. DNA for the CDR3: TGTGCCACCAGGGGGGGTGTGGGAACCCAGCATTTT.